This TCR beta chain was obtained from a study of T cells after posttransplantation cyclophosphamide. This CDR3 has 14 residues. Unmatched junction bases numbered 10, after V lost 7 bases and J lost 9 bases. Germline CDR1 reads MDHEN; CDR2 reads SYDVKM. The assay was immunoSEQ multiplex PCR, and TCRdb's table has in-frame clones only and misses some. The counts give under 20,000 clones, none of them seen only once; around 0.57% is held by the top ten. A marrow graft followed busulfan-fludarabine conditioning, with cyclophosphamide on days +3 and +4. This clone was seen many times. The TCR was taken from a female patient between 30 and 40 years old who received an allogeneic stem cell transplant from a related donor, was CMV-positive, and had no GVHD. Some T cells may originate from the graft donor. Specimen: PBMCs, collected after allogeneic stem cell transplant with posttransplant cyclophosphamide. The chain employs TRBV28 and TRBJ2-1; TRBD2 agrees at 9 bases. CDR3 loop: CASKEGGRAGEQFF. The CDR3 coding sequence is TGTGCCAGCAAAGAGGGCGGGAGGGCCGGTGAGCAGTTCTTC. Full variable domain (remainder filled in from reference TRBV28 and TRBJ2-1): DVKVTQSSRYLVKRTGEKVFLECVQDMDHENMFWYRQDPGLGLRLIYFSYDVKMKEKGDIPEGYSVSREKKERFSLILESASTNQTSMYLCASKEGGRAGEQFFGPGTRLTVL.